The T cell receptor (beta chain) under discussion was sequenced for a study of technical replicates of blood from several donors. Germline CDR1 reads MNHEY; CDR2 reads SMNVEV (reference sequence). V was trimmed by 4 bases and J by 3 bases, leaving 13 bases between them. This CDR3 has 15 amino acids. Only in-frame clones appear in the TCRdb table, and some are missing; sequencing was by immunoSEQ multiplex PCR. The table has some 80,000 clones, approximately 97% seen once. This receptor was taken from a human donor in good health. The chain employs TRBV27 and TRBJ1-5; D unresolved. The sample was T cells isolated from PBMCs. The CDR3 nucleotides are TGTGCCAGCAGTTCCCTGGAGAAGTCCAATCAGCCCCAGCATTTT. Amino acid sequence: CASSSLEKSNQPQHF.